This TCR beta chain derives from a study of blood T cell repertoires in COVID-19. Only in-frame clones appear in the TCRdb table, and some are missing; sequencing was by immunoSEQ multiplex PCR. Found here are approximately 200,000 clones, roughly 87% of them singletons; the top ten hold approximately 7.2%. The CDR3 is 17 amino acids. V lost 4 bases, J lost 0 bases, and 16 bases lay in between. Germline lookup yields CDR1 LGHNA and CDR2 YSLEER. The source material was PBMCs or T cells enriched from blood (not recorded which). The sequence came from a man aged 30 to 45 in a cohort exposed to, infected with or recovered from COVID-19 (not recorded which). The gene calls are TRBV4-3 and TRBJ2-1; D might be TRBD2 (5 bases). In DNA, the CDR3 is TGCGCCAGCAGCCGGAGCCTCCAACTAGTCTCCTACAATGAGCAGTTCTTC. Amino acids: CASSRSLQLVSYNEQFF.